The clone carrying this T cell receptor (beta chain) has only a few counts. These data belong to a study of blood T cell repertoires in COVID-19. In the study overall: Samples taken during acute and convalescent COVID-19 were collected in the United States, Italy and Spain.

J lost 8 bases, V lost 6 bases, and 8 bases had no gene match. From germline, CDR1 is SGHAT and CDR2 FQNNGV. The CDR3 has 14 amino acids. Data came from immunoSEQ multiplex PCR; TCRdb stores just in-frame clones and leaves some out. In the table there are a few hundred thousand clones, 88% of which are singletons. The sample consisted of peripheral blood. The sequence derives from a woman between 70 and 85 years old with COVID-19, enrolled during active disease. J is TRBJ2-1 and V is TRBV11-2; 9 nucleotides line up with TRBD2. CDR3 in DNA: TGTGCCAGCAGTCTAGTTATAGCGGGAGATGAGCAGTTCTTC. It yields the protein CASSLVIAGDEQFF. The full variable domain, rest sourced from reference TRBV11-2 and TRBJ2-1, is EAGVAQSPRYKIIEKRQSVAFWCNPISGHATLYWYQQILGQGPKLLIQFQNNGVVDDSQLPKDRFSAERLKGVDSTLKIQPAKLEDSAVYLCASSLVIAGDEQFFGPGTRLTVL.